The sequence of this T cell receptor beta chain was determined in a study of cytomegalovirus exposure and HLA in healthy donors. Study context: Per a later analysis, the 666 first-cohort and fewer than 150 validation repertoires shared one platform. Study-wide results and caveats: Cytomegalovirus status was reportedly diagnosed by the classifier with high sensitivity and specificity. Most TCR sequences proved rare, with some public TCRs found in many donors.

Of note for this clone: The antigen remains undetermined.

Here immunoSEQ multiplex PCR was the method, and the copy in TCRdb shows in-frame clones only, minus some. The sample lists around 70,000 clones, about nine tenths occurring once. Separate from the approximately 720-subject first cohort was the roughly 120-subject validation cohort, to which the donors belonged. Germline lookup yields CDR1 MNHEY and CDR2 SMNVEV (reference sequence). CDR3 length: 12 amino acids. Trimming stripped 4 bases from V and 8 bases from J, with 11 bases between. This TCR was sampled from a man in his late teens or twenties in good health and CMV-seronegative. The source material was PBMCs. The V call is TRBV27, the J call TRBJ1-2; D uncertain. The CDR3 DNA is TGTGCCAGCAGTTCCCCAGGTGGGGGCTACACCTTC. This encodes CASSSPGGGYTF.